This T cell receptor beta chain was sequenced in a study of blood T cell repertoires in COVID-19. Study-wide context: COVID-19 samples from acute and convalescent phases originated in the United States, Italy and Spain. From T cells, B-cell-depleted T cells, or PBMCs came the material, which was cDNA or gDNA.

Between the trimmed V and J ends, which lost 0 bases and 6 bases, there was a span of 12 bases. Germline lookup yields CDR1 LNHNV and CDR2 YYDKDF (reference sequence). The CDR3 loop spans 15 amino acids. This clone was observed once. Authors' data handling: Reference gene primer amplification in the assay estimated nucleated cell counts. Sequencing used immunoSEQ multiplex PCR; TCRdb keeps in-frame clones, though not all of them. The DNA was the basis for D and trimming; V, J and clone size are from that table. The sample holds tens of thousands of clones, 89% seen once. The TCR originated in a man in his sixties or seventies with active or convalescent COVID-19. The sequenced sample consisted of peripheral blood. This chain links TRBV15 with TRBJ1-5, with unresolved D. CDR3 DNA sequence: TGTGCCACCAGCAGAGATCGGGGATCGGGTCAGCCCCAGCATTTT. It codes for CATSRDRGSGQPQHF.